These T cell receptor beta chains were read from a single sample in a study of T cell responses to AZD1222 COVID-19 vaccine. Clones were read by immunoSEQ multiplex PCR, and TCRdb kept only the in-frame ones, dropping some. This sample has 130,000 to 150,000 clones, with around 92% found just once. This specimen was peripheral blood, taken on day 0 of AZD1222 vaccination. The receptors derive from an adult in good health. The CDR3 runs from the conserved cysteine through the conserved F or W. A D gene is named only where the DNA matches it firmly. Some rows mark clone size as missing; the rest say once, few, many or name a class of expanded clone.

D,size,V,J,DNA,CDR3
NA,NA,TRBV6-5,TRBJ2-5,TGTGCCAGCAGTTCGCCGGGACGCCGACAAGAGACCCAGTACTTC,CASSSPGRRQETQYF
NA,NA,TRBV10-3,TRBJ1-1,TGTGCCATCAACCCGGAGGGGAACACTGAAGCTTTCTTT,CAINPEGNTEAFF
TRBD1,NA,TRBV30,TRBJ1-5,TGTGCCTGGAGAACTGGGACAGCCCTAAGCAATCAGCCCCAGCATTTT,CAWRTGTALSNQPQHF
TRBD1,NA,TRBV7-9,TRBJ1-2,TGTGCCAGCAGCCCGGGACAGTGGCATCCGAGTGGCTACACCTTC,CASSPGQWHPSGYTF
TRBD1,few,TRBV4-1,TRBJ1-2,TGCGCCAGCAGCCAGCGGACAGGGGCCAACTATGGCTACACCTTC,CASSQRTGANYGYTF
NA,NA,TRBV6-5,TRBJ2-1,TGTGCCAGCAGAAGCTACAATGAGCAGTTCTTC,CASRSYNEQFF
NA,NA,TRBV7-9,TRBJ1-1,TGTGCCAGCAGCTTAACACAGCCTGAAGCTTTCTTT,CASSLTQPEAFF
NA,once,TRBV5-1,TRBJ2-5,TGCGCCAGCAGCTTGTTGGGCGGGCGCCAAGAGACCCAGTACTTC,CASSLLGGRQETQYF
TRBD1,NA,TRBV24-1,TRBJ2-5,TGTGCCACCAGTCATCAGGGACAGGACTTCCAAGAGACCCAGTACTTC,CATSHQGQDFQETQYF
TRBD2,NA,TRBV11-2,TRBJ2-7,TGTGCCAGCAGCTTAGAGTTATGGACTAGGCCCGAGCAGTACTTC,CASSLELWTRPEQYF
NA,NA,TRBV11-2,TRBJ1-4,TGTGCCAGCAGTCCCACTACAACTAATGAAAAACTGTTTTTT,CASSPTTTNEKLFF
NA,NA,TRBV19,TRBJ1-2,TGTGCCAGTAGTATCTCACGGGGGAAGGGATATGGCTACACCTTC,CASSISRGKGYGYTF
NA,NA,TRBV27,TRBJ1-1,TGTGCCAGCACCTCCGAGGAATTGACTTTCTTT,CASTSEELTFF
NA,NA,TRBV11-1,TRBJ2-5,TGTGCCAGCAGCTTTTTGCGAATCCAAGAGACCCAGTACTTC,CASSFLRIQETQYF
TRBD1,NA,TRBV18,TRBJ1-2,TGTGCCAGCTCATCACTGGCGGGACAGGGCTATGGCTACACCTTC,CASSSLAGQGYGYTF
TRBD1,NA,TRBV7-8,TRBJ2-2,TGTGCCAGCAGCTACAGGGGGATCAATGCCGGGGAGCTGTTTTTT,CASSYRGINAGELFF
TRBD2,NA,TRBV7-2,TRBJ2-1,TGTGCCAGCAGCTCGGGACTACCCTCCTACAATGAGCAGTTCTTC,CASSSGLPSYNEQFF
NA,NA,TRBV18,TRBJ1-1,TGTGCCAGCTCAGCCTACAGGGCCTCGGGGACTGAAGCTTTCTTT,CASSAYRASGTEAFF
TRBD2,NA,TRBV11-2,TRBJ2-1,TGTGCCAGCAGCCCACCCCCCGGGGGGGAGCAGTTCTTC,CASSPPPGGEQFF
TRBD1,NA,TRBV9,TRBJ1-4,TGTGCCAGCAGCGTAGCCCTGGGACAGGGCGGCGAAAAACTGTTTTTT,CASSVALGQGGEKLFF
NA,NA,TRBV7-2,TRBJ1-6,TGTGCCAGCAGCTTAGTTGGGTCCTATAATTCACCCCTCCACTTT,CASSLVGSYNSPLHF
NA,NA,TRBV21-1,TRBJ1-4,TGTGCCAGCAGCACTAATGAAAAACTGTTTTTT,CASSTNEKLFF
NA,NA,TRBV5-1,TRBJ2-3,TGCGCCAGCAGCCCGGGACACGGGATCACAGATACGCAGTATTTT,CASSPGHGITDTQYF
NA,NA,TRBV5-4,TRBJ1-5,TGTGCCAGCAGCCCACAACCGGGGGCCACGAATCAGCCCCAGCATTTT,CASSPQPGATNQPQHF
NA,NA,TRBV7-9,TRBJ2-5,TGTGCCAGCAGCCCTAACCAGTTGGGGACCCAGTACTTC,CASSPNQLGTQYF
TRBD1,NA,TRBV19,TRBJ2-4,TGTGCCTCGGAGACAGGGGGGGCGGCCAAAAACATTCAGTACTTC,CASETGGAAKNIQYF
NA,once,TRBV3-1/TRBV3-2,TRBJ1-1,TGTGCCAGCAGCCAAGGGGCGGACACTGAAGCTTTCTTT,CASSQGADTEAFF
NA,NA,TRBV24-1,TRBJ1-2,TGTGGTTCGTCTCCCAGGGGCCGGGACTATGGCTACACCTTC,CGSSPRGRDYGYTF
TRBD1,NA,TRBV6-6,TRBJ2-7,TGTGCCAGCAGCGAGGGGACAGGGGGAGGCGAGCAGTACTTC,CASSEGTGGGEQYF
NA,few,TRBV7-6,TRBJ1-5,TGTGCCAGCAGCTTAGGGCCACTCAATCAGCCCCAGCATTTT,CASSLGPLNQPQHF
NA,NA,TRBV7-2,TRBJ1-5,TGTGCCAGCAGCGCACAGGGTCCTAGCAATCAGCCCCAGCATTTT,CASSAQGPSNQPQHF
NA,NA,TRBV6-5,TRBJ2-7,TGTGCCAGCAATCGACAAGCCTACGAGCAGTACTTC,CASNRQAYEQYF
NA,NA,TRBV21-1,TRBJ2-7,TGTGCCAGCAGCATTCGACTAGCGGGGGTTAACGAGCAGTACTTC,CASSIRLAGVNEQYF
NA,NA,TRBV7-8,TRBJ1-1,TGTGCCAGCAGTCTGACAGTAATGAACACTGAAGCTTTCTTT,CASSLTVMNTEAFF
NA,NA,TRBV27,TRBJ1-1,TGTGCCAGCAGTTTATGGAGAGGGGGAGGGGACACTGAAGCTTTCTTT,CASSLWRGGGDTEAFF
TRBD1,NA,TRBV24-1,TRBJ2-1,TGTGCCACCAGTGCCCTATCAGGCACAGGGGGCGCGTTGAATGAGCAGTTCTTC,CATSALSGTGGALNEQFF
TRBD2,NA,TRBV3-1/TRBV3-2,TRBJ2-5,TGTGCCAGCAGCCAAGTCGGACTAGCGGAAGAGACCCAGTACTTC,CASSQVGLAEETQYF
NA,NA,TRBV11-3,TRBJ2-2,TGTGCCAGCAGCTCCTACACGAAACCCGGGGAGCTGTTTTTT,CASSSYTKPGELFF
NA,NA,TRBV27,TRBJ1-6,TGTGCCAGCAGGGGTCTTTCCTATAATTCACCCCTCCACTTT,CASRGLSYNSPLHF
TRBD1,NA,TRBV3-1/TRBV3-2,TRBJ2-5,TGTGCCAGCAGCCCTTGGACAGGGCGAGAGACCCAGTACTTC,CASSPWTGRETQYF
TRBD1,NA,TRBV7-9,TRBJ1-5,TGTGCCAGCAGCCAGGAGGGACAGGATAGCAATCAGCCCCAGCATTTT,CASSQEGQDSNQPQHF
NA,NA,TRBV27,TRBJ2-1,TGTGCGGTGGGGCTGTCCTACAATGAGCAGTTCTTC,CAVGLSYNEQFF
NA,once,TRBV4-3,TRBJ1-6,TGCGCCAGCAGCCTAGGGAGGCAGAGCTCCTATAATTCACCCCTCCACTTT,CASSLGRQSSYNSPLHF
NA,NA,TRBV5-6,TRBJ2-7,TGTGCCACCAACCGACGGGGGTACGAGCAGTACTTC,CATNRRGYEQYF
NA,NA,TRBV6-6,TRBJ1-4,TGTGCCAGCAGTGCGTCCCTTCGGACTAATGAAAAACTGTTTTTT,CASSASLRTNEKLFF
NA,NA,TRBV7-3,TRBJ1-1,TGTGCCAGCAGCTTAACGAACCGGGACACTGAAGCTTTCTTT,CASSLTNRDTEAFF